This T cell receptor (beta chain) was documented in a study of T cell responses to AZD1222 COVID-19 vaccine. The study's findings and limits: Unmutated regions of variants are reportedly targeted by nearly half of spike-specific TCRs.

Measured with immunoSEQ multiplex PCR; TCRdb has only the in-frame clones, and not every one. Among some 170,000 clones listed, 85% to 90% were seen once. Per the germline V gene, CDR1 is MNHEY and CDR2 is SVGEGT. This CDR3 comprises 14 residues. V gave up 1 base and J gave up 0 bases, with 6 bases separating them. A note on this clone: The antigen is undetermined.

The input for sequencing was peripheral blood, taken 28 days after the second dose of the MenACWY control vaccine. This clonotype was sampled from an adult who received the MenACWY meningococcal vaccine as a control. V usage is TRBV6-2 or TRBV6-3 and J usage is TRBJ1-1; D might be TRBD1 (6 bases). The CDR3 DNA reads as TGTGCCAGCAGTTACTGGACAGTGAACACTGAAGCTTTCTTT. Translation gives CASSYWTVNTEAFF.